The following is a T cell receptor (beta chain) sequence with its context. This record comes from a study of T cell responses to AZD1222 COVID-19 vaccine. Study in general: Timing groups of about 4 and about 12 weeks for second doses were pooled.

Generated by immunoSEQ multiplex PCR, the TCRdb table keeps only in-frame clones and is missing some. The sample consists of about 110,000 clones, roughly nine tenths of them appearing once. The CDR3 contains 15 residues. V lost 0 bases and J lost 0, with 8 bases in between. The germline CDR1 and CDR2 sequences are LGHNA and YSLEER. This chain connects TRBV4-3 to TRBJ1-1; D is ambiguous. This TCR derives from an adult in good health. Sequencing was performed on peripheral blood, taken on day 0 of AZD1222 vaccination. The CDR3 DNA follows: TGCGCCAGCAGCCAAGATAGGTCCCTGAACACTGAAGCTTTCTTT. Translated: CASSQDRSLNTEAFF.